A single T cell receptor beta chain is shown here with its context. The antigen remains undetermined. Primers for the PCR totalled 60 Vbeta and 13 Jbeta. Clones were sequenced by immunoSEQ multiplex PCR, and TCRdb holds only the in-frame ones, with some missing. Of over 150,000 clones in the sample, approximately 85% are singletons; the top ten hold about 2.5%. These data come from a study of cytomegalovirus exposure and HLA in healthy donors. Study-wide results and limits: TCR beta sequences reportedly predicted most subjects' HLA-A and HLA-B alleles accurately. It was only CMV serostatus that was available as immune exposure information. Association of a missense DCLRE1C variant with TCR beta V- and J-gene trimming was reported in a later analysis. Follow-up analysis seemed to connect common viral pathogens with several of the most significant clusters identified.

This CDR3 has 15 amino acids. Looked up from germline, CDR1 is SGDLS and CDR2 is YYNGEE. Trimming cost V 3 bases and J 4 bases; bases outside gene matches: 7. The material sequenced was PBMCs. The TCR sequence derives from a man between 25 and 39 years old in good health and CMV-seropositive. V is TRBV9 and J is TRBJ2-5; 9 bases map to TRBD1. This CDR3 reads CASSGWGQGGETQYF. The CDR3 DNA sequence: TGTGCCAGCAGCGGCTGGGGACAGGGCGGAGAGACCCAGTACTTC.